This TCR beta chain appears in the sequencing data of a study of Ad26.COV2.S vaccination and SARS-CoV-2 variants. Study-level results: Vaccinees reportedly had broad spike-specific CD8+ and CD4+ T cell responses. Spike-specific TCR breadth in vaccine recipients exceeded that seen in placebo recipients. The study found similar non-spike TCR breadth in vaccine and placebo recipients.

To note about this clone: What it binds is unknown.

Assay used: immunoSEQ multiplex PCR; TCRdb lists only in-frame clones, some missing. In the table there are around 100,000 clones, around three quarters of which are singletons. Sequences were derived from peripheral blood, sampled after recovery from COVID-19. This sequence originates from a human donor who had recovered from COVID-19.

The CDR3 DNA sequence: TGTGCCATCAGTGATGAGGGTTCCATCTCTGGAAACACCATATATTTT. Protein sequence: CAISDEGSISGNTIYF. The chain recombines TRBV10-3 with TRBJ1-3; D unclear. The germline V gene has CDR1 ENHRY and CDR2 SYGVKD. Trimming shortened V by 3 bases and J by 0 bases, and 12 bases separated the two germline ends. The CDR3 loop spans 16 amino acids.